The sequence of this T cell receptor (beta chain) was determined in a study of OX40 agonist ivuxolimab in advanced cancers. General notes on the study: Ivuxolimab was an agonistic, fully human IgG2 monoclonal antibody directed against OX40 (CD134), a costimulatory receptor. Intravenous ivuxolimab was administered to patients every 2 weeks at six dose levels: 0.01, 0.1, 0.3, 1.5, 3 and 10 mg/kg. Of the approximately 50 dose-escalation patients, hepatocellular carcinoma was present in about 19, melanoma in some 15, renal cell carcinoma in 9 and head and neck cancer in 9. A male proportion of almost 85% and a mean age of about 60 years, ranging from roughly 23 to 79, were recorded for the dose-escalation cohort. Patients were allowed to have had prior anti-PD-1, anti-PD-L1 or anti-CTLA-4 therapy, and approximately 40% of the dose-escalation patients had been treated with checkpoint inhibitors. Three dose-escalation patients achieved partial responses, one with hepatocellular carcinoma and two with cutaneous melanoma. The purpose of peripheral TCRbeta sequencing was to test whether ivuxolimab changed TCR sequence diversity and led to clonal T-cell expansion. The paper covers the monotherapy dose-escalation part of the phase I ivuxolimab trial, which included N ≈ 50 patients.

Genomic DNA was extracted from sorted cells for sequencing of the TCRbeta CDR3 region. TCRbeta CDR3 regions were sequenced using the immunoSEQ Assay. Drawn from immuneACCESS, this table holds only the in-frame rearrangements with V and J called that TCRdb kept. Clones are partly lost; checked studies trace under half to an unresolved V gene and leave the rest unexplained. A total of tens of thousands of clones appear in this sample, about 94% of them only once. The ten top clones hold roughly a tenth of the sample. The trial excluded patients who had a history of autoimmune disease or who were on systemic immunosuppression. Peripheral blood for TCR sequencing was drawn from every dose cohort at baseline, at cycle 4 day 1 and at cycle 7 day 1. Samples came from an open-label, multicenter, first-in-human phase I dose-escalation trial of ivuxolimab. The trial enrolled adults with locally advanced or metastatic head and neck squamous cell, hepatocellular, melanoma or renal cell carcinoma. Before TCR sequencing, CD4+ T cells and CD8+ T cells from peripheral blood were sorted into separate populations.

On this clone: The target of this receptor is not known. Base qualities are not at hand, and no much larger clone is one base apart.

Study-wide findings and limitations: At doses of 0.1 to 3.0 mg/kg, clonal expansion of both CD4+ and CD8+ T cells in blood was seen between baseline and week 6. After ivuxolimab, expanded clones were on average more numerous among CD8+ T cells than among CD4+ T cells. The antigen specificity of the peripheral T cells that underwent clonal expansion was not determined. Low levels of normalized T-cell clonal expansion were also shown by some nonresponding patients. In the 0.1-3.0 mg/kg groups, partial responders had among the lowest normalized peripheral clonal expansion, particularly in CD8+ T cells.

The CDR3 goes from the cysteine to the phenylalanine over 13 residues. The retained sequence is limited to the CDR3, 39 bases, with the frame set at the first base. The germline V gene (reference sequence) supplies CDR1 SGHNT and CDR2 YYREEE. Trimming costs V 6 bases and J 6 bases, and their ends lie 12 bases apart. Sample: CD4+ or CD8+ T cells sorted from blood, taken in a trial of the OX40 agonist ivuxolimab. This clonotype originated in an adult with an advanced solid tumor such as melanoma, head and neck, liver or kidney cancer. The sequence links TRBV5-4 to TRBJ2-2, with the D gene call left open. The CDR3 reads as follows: CASTTDLAGELFF. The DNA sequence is TGTGCCAGCACCACGGATCTAGCCGGGGAGCTGTTTTTT. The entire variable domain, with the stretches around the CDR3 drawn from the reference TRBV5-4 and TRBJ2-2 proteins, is ETGVTQSPTHLIKTRGQQVTLRCSSQSGHNTVSWYQQALGQGPQFIFQYYREEENGRGNFPPRFSGLQFPNYSSELNVNALELDDSALYLCASTTDLAGELFFGEGSRLTVL.